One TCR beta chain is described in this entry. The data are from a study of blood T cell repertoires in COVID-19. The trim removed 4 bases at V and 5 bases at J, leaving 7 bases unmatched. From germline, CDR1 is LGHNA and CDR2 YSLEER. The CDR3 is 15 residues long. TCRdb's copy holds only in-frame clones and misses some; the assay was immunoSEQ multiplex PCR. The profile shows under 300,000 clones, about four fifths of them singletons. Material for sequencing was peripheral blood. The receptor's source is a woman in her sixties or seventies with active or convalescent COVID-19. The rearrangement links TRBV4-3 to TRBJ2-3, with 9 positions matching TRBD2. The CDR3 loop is CASSRQRGERDTQYF. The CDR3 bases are TGCGCCAGCAGCCGCCAGCGGGGGGAGCGAGATACGCAGTATTTT.